This T cell receptor (beta chain) originates from a study of blood T cell repertoires in COVID-19. Study at large: PBMCs, B-cell-depleted T cells, or T cells provided the cDNA or gDNA that made up the material.

Generated by immunoSEQ multiplex PCR, the TCRdb table keeps only in-frame clones and is missing some. Of roughly 180,000 clones in the sample, approximately 81% were seen once. The V end lost 8 bases, the J end lost 0 bases, and 10 bases lay between the germline ends. The CDR3 is 14 residues long. Germline lookup yields CDR1 LNHDA and CDR2 SQIVND (reference sequence). The TCR sequence derives from a woman aged 50 to 60 with COVID-19, enrolled during active disease. Sequencing was carried out using peripheral blood. The rearrangement links TRBV19 to TRBJ2-2; D possibly corresponds to TRBD1 (6 bases). The DNA of the CDR3 is TGTGCCAGTGGGGACACTCCGAACACCGGGGAGCTGTTTTTT. It translates to CASGDTPNTGELFF. Full variable domain (rest looked up from reference TRBV19 and TRBJ2-2): DGGITQSPKYLFRKEGQNVTLSCEQNLNHDAMYWYRQDPGQGLRLIYYSQIVNDFQKGDIAEGYSVSREKKESFPLTVTSAQKNPTAFYLCASGDTPNTGELFFGEGSRLTVL.